This is a list of T cell receptor beta chains from one sample in a study of high-grade serous ovarian cancer treatment subgroups. Some clones are missing from TCRdb's copy, which holds only in-frame ones; the method was immunoSEQ multiplex PCR. The sample contains about 6,800 clones, 60% to 80% of which appear only once. Input material: tumor tissue. These receptors came from a human donor with high-grade serous ovarian cancer. Both conserved end residues are part of each CDR3. The D gene is left open where the match is weak. Size values are once, few and many counts, or a class for expanded clones, and some rows have none.

j_call: TRBJ2-7
v_call: TRBV5-1
clone_size: .
d_call: TRBD1
cdr3_nt: TGCGCCAGCAGCTTGCGACCGACAGGGGTAGGGTACGAGCAGTACTTC
cdr3_aa: CASSLRPTGVGYEQYF

j_call: TRBJ2-5
v_call: TRBV14
clone_size: .
d_call: .
cdr3_nt: TGTGCCAGCAGCCGAGCGATGGGCCCTTCGGACCAAGAGACCCAGTACTTC
cdr3_aa: CASSRAMGPSDQETQYF

j_call: TRBJ1-2
v_call: TRBV14
clone_size: medium-sized
d_call: .
cdr3_nt: TGTGCCAGCAGCCCGACGGACGGGTGGGCCTATGGCTACACCTTC
cdr3_aa: CASSPTDGWAYGYTF

j_call: TRBJ1-1
v_call: TRBV5-8
clone_size: .
d_call: .
cdr3_nt: TGTGCCAGCAGCTTGGTAGCTCTTGAAGCTTTCTTT
cdr3_aa: CASSLVALEAFF

j_call: TRBJ2-6
v_call: TRBV4-3
clone_size: .
d_call: TRBD1
cdr3_nt: TGCGCCAGCAGCCAAGACGGGACAGGGGTAGCCGGGGCCAACGTCCTGACTTTC
cdr3_aa: CASSQDGTGVAGANVLTF

j_call: TRBJ1-1
v_call: TRBV11-2
clone_size: .
d_call: .
cdr3_nt: TGTGCCAGCAGCACCGACATCAACACTGAAGCTTTCTTT
cdr3_aa: CASSTDINTEAFF

j_call: TRBJ1-2
v_call: TRBV25-1
clone_size: .
d_call: .
cdr3_nt: TGTGCCAGCAGTGAATACCGGGACGGAGCCTATGGCTACACCTTC
cdr3_aa: CASSEYRDGAYGYTF

j_call: TRBJ1-5
v_call: TRBV6-6
clone_size: .
d_call: .
cdr3_nt: TGTGCCAGCAGTCCCTGGGGTCAGCCCCAGCATTTT
cdr3_aa: CASSPWGQPQHF

j_call: TRBJ1-1
v_call: TRBV6-6
clone_size: .
d_call: TRBD1
cdr3_nt: TGTGCCAGCAGTTACGGGCAGGGGGCGGACACTGAAGCTTTCTTT
cdr3_aa: CASSYGQGADTEAFF

j_call: TRBJ1-1
v_call: TRBV6-1
clone_size: .
d_call: .
cdr3_nt: TGTGCCAGCACCCTCCGGCGGGGGACTGAAGCTTTCTTT
cdr3_aa: CASTLRRGTEAFF

j_call: TRBJ2-5
v_call: TRBV6-5
clone_size: .
d_call: .
cdr3_nt: TGTGCCAGCAGTTACTCCGTAGGAGGGACCCAGTACTTC
cdr3_aa: CASSYSVGGTQYF

j_call: TRBJ2-7
v_call: TRBV11-1
clone_size: .
d_call: TRBD1
cdr3_nt: TGTGCCAGCAGCTTAGCGACAGGGGTTATAGGCGAGCAGTACTTC
cdr3_aa: CASSLATGVIGEQYF

j_call: TRBJ1-2
v_call: TRBV6-5
clone_size: .
d_call: TRBD1
cdr3_nt: TGTGCCAGCAGTCGGGACAGGGGGGATGGCTACACCTTC
cdr3_aa: CASSRDRGDGYTF

j_call: TRBJ2-3
v_call: TRBV6-1
clone_size: few
d_call: TRBD2
cdr3_nt: TGTGCCAGCAGTGGATCCGCGGGGGGGACAGATACGCAGTATTTT
cdr3_aa: CASSGSAGGTDTQYF

j_call: TRBJ1-1
v_call: TRBV6-6
clone_size: .
d_call: .
cdr3_nt: TGTGCCAGCAGTTACGGGGCAGGCTTGAACACTGAAGCTTTCTTT
cdr3_aa: CASSYGAGLNTEAFF

j_call: TRBJ2-7
v_call: TRBV6-5
clone_size: few
d_call: .
cdr3_nt: TGTGCCAGCAGTTACTCGAGGCAGGGTGGGGACGAGCAGTACTTC
cdr3_aa: CASSYSRQGGDEQYF

j_call: TRBJ2-1
v_call: TRBV5-1
clone_size: once
d_call: .
cdr3_nt: TGCGCCAGCAATCCCCTTGACTCCTACAATGAGCAGTTCTTC
cdr3_aa: CASNPLDSYNEQFF

j_call: TRBJ2-5
v_call: TRBV9
clone_size: .
d_call: TRBD2
cdr3_nt: TGTGCCAGCAGCGGGCACCGGACTAGCGGTGCACTGGAGACCCAGTACTTC
cdr3_aa: CASSGHRTSGALETQYF

j_call: TRBJ2-5
v_call: TRBV11-2
clone_size: .
d_call: .
cdr3_nt: TGTGCCAGCAGCCCCGACTTTGGAGAGACCCAGTACTTC
cdr3_aa: CASSPDFGETQYF

j_call: TRBJ2-5
v_call: TRBV29-1
clone_size: once
d_call: TRBD1
cdr3_nt: TGCAGCGTTGTGCGGGACAGGGAGTTTGGGACCCAGTACTTC
cdr3_aa: CSVVRDREFGTQYF

j_call: TRBJ2-5
v_call: TRBV15
clone_size: .
d_call: .
cdr3_nt: TGTGCCACCAGCAAAGACAGGCAAGAGACCCAGTACTTC
cdr3_aa: CATSKDRQETQYF

j_call: TRBJ2-7
v_call: TRBV11-2
clone_size: .
d_call: .
cdr3_nt: TGTGCCAGCAGCACGACCGGGGGGCTGCACGAGCAGTACTTC
cdr3_aa: CASSTTGGLHEQYF

j_call: TRBJ1-3
v_call: TRBV7-9
clone_size: .
d_call: .
cdr3_nt: TGTGCCAGCAGCTCCGCGCTATATTTT
cdr3_aa: CASSSALYF

j_call: TRBJ2-5
v_call: TRBV9
clone_size: .
d_call: .
cdr3_nt: TGTGCCAGCAGCGTAGGCGGGGTCGGAGAGACCCAGTACTTC
cdr3_aa: CASSVGGVGETQYF

j_call: TRBJ1-6
v_call: TRBV11-2
clone_size: .
d_call: .
cdr3_nt: TGTGCCAGCAACACGGGGGGCGATGGTTCACCCCTCCACTTT
cdr3_aa: CASNTGGDGSPLHF

j_call: TRBJ1-2
v_call: TRBV21-1
clone_size: .
d_call: .
cdr3_nt: TGTGCCAGCGGGGGACAGGTCGATAACTATGGCTACACCTTC
cdr3_aa: CASGGQVDNYGYTF

j_call: TRBJ2-2
v_call: TRBV10-1
clone_size: .
d_call: .
cdr3_nt: TGCGCCAGCAGTGGGGGACTGCTGAACACCGGGGAGCTGTTTTTT
cdr3_aa: CASSGGLLNTGELFF

j_call: TRBJ2-1
v_call: TRBV19
clone_size: .
d_call: TRBD2
cdr3_nt: TGTGCCAGTAGCTCTAGCGGGTTGGGGCCGATGTTCTTC
cdr3_aa: CASSSSGLGPMFF